This T cell receptor beta chain is drawn from a study of T cells after yellow fever vaccination. About the study: Low-cell-number fractions underwent preparation using SMART-Seq v4 Ultra Low Input.

Germline V gene data show CDR1 as SGHRS and CDR2 as YFSETQ. The CDR3 totals 17 residues. V was clipped by 0 bases and J by 3 bases; unmatched bases: 5. TCRdb processed the 5' RACE reads anew with MiXCR; each CDR3 protein has one entry. The table records more than 110,000 distinct CDR3 sequences, just over 6.5% of them present only once. Ten or more counts support this clonotype. The clonotype was recovered from a man aged 30-40 years who received the YFV17D yellow fever vaccine. Here the sequenced sample was CD4+ T cells sorted from PBMCs, taken 10 days after the yellow fever booster vaccination. The chain combines TRBV5-1 with TRBJ2-3; 12 bases agree with TRBD2. CDR3 loop: CASSLGLAGAETDTQYF. CDR3 DNA sequence: TGCGCCAGCAGCTTGGGACTAGCGGGAGCGGAGACAGATACGCAGTATTTT.